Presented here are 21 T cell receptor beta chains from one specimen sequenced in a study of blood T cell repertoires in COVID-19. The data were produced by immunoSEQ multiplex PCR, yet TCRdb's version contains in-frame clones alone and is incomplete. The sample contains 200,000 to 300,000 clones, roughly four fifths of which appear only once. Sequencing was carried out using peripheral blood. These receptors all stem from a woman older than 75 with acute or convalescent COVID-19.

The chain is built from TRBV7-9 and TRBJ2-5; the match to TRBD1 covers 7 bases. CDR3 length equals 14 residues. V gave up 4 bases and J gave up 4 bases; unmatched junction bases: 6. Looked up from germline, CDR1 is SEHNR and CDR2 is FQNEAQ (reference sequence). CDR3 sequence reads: CASSSYGQAETQYF. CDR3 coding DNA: TGTGCCAGCAGCTCCTATGGACAGGCAGAGACCCAGTACTTC. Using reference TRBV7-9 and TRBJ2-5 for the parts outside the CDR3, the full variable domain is DTGVSQNPRHKITKRGQNVTFRCDPISEHNRLYWYRQTLGQGPEFLTYFQNEAQLEKSRLLSDRFSAERPKGSFSTLEIQRTEQGDSAMYLCASSSYGQAETQYFGPGTRLLVL.

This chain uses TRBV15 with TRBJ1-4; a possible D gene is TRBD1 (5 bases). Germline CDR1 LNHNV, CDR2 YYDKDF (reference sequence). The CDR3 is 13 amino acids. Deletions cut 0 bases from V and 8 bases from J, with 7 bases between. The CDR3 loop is CATSRERGEKLFF. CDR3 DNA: TGTGCCACCAGCAGAGAGCGGGGGGAAAAACTGTTTTTT. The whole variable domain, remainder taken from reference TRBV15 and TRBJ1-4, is DAMVIQNPRYQVTQFGKPVTLSCSQTLNHNVMYWYQQKSSQAPKLLFHYYDKDFNNEADTPDNFQSRRPNTSFCFLDIRSPGLGDTAMYLCATSRERGEKLFFGSGTQLSVL.

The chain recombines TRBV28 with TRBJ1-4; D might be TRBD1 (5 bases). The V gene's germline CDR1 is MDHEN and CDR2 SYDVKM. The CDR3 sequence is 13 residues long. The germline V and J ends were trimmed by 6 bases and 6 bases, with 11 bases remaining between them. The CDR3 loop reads CASSTRVDEKLFF. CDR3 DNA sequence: TGTGCCAGCAGCACCAGGGTCGATGAAAAACTGTTTTTT.

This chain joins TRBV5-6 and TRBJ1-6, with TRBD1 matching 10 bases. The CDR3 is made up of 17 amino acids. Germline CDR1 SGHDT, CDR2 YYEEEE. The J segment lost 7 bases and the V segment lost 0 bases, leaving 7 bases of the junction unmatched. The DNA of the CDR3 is TGTGCCAGCAGCTTGGGGCCGGGACAGGGGATGAATTCACCCCTCCACTTT. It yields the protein CASSLGPGQGMNSPLHF.

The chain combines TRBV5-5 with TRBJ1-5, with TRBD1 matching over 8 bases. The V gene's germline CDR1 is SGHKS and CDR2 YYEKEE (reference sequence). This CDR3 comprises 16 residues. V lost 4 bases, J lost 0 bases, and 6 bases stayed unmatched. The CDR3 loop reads CASSTTGGGSNQPQHF. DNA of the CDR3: TGTGCCAGCAGCACAACAGGGGGGGGTAGCAATCAGCCCCAGCATTTT.

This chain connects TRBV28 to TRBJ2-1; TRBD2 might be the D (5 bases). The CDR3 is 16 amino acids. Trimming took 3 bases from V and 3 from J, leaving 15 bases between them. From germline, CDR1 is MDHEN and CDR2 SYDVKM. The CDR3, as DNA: TGTGCCAGCAGTTTCTCAGGTAAGGGAGTCTACAATGAGCAGTTCTTC. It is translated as CASSFSGKGVYNEQFF.

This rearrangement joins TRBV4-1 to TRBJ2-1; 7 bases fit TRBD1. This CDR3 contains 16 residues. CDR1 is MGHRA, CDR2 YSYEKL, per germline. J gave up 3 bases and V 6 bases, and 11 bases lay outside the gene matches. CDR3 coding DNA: TGCGCCAGCAGTCGATCCGGGACAGAGGTCTACAATGAGCAGTTCTTC. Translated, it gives CASSRSGTEVYNEQFF.

The CDR3 loop reads CASSQYRNTGELFF. CDR3 coding DNA: TGTGCCAGCAGCCAATATAGAAACACCGGGGAGCTGTTTTTT. V usage is TRBV2 and J usage is TRBJ2-2; no reliable D call. Deletions cut 6 bases from V and 2 bases from J, with 10 bases between. Germline CDR1 reads SNHLY; CDR2 reads FYNNEI. The CDR3 runs to 14 residues. Full variable domain (missing parts from reference TRBV2 and TRBJ2-2): EPEVTQTPSHQVTQMGQEVILRCVPISNHLYFYWYRQILGQKVEFLVSFYNNEISEKSEIFDDQFSVERPDGSNFTLKIRSTKLEDSAMYFCASSQYRNTGELFFGEGSRLTVL.

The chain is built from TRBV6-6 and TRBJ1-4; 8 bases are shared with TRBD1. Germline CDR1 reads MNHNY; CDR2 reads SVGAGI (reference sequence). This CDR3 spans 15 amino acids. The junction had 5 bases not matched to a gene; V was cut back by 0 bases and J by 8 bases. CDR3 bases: TGTGCCAGCAGTTACTCCGGACAGGGAGTAGAAAAACTGTTTTTT. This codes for CASSYSGQGVEKLFF.

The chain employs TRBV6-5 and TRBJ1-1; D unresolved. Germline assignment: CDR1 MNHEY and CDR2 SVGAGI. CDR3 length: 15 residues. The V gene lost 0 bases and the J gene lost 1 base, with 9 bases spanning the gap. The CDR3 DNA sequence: TGTGCCAGCAGTTACTCGGGAGAACGGAACACTGAAGCTTTCTTT. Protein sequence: CASSYSGERNTEAFF.

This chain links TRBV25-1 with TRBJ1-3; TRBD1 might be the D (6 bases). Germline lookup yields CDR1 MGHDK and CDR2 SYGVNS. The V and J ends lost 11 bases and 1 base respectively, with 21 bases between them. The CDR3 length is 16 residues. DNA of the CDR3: TGTGCCGTCGAGGGCCTCCCCACAGGGTCTGGAAACACCATATATTTT. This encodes CAVEGLPTGSGNTIYF. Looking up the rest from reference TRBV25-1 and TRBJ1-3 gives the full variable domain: EADIYQTPRYLVIGTGKKITLECSQTMGHDKMYWYQQDPGMELHLIHYSYGVNSTEKGDLSSESTVSRIRTEHFPLTLESARPSHTSQYLCAVEGLPTGSGNTIYFGEGSWLTVV.

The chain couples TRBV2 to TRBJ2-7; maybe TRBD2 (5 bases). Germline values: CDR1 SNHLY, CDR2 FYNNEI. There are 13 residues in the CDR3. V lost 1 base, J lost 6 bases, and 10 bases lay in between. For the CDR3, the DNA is TGTGCCAGCAGTGAAGACCCACGGGGCGAGCAGTACTTC. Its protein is CASSEDPRGEQYF.

The CDR3: CATAGGGGNQETQYF. Here the CDR3 DNA reads TGTGCCACCGCGGGAGGCGGGGGAAACCAAGAGACCCAGTACTTC. The rearrangement joins TRBV10-3 to TRBJ2-5; 8 nucleotides align to TRBD2. This CDR3 has 15 amino acids. V gave up 10 bases and J gave up 0 bases; unmatched junction bases: 10. The germline gives CDR1 ENHRY, CDR2 SYGVKD.

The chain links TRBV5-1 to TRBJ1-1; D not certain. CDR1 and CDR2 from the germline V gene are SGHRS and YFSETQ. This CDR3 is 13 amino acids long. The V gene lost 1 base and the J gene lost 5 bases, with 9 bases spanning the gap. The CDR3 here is CASSLRAGTEAFF. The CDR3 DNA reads TGCGCCAGCAGCTTGCGGGCGGGAACTGAAGCTTTCTTT.

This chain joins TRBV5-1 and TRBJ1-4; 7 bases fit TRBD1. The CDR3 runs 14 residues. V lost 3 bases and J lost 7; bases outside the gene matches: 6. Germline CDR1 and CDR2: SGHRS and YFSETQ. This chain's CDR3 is CASSSTGNSEKLFF. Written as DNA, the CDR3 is TGCGCCAGCAGCTCGACAGGGAATAGTGAAAAACTGTTTTTT. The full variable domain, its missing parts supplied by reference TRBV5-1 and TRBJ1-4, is KAGVTQTPRYLIKTRGQQVTLSCSPISGHRSVSWYQQTPGQGLQFLFEYFSETQRNKGNFPGRFSGRQFSNSRSEMNVSTLELGDSALYLCASSSTGNSEKLFFGSGTQLSVL.

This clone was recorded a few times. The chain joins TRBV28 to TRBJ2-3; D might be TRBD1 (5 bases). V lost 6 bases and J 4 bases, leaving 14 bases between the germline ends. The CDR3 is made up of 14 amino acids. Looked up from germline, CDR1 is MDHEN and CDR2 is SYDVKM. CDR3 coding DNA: TGTGCCAGCAGCCACAGGTCAGGGCCAGATACGCAGTATTTT. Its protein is CASSHRSGPDTQYF.

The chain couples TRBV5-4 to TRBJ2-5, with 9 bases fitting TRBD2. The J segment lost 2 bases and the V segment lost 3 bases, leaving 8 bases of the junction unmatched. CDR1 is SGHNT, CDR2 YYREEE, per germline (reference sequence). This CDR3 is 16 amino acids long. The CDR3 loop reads CASSSTLAGPQETQYF. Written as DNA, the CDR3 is TGTGCCAGCAGCTCAACTCTAGCGGGGCCGCAAGAGACCCAGTACTTC.

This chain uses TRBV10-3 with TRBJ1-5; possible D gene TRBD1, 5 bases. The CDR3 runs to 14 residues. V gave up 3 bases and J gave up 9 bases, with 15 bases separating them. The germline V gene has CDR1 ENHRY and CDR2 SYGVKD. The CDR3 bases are TGTGCCATCAGTGATTCCGGACAAGCCAGGCCCCAGCATTTT. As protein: CAISDSGQARPQHF.

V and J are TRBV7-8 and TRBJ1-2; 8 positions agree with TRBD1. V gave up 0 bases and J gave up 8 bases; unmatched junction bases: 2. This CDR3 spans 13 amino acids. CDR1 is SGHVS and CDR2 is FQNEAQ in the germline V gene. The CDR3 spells CASSLAGDRGYTF. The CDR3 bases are TGTGCCAGCAGCTTAGCAGGGGACAGGGGCTACACCTTC.

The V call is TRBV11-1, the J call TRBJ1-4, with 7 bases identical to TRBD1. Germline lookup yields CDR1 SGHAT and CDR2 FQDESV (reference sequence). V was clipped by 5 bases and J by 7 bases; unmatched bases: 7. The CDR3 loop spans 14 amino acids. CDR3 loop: CASSQTGASEKLFF. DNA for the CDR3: TGTGCCAGCAGCCAAACAGGGGCAAGTGAAAAACTGTTTTTT.

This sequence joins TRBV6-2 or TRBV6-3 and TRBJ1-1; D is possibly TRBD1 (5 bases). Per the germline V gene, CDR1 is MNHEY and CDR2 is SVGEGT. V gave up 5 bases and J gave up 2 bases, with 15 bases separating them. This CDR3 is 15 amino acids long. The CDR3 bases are TGTGCCAGCAGTCCCCACGACAGCTTTAACACTGAAGCTTTCTTT. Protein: CASSPHDSFNTEAFF.